A single sample gave rise to the 10 T cell receptor beta chains below, sequenced in a study of beta chain features in type 1 diabetes. Regarding the study as a whole: Moderately but significantly shorter TCRB CDR3s were found in Type 1 diabetes patients in all four CD4+ subsets.

No cognate antigen is known for these TCRs. Expressed TCRB transcripts were sequenced after all isolated RNA was converted to cDNA. Generated by immunoSEQ multiplex PCR, the TCRdb table keeps only in-frame clones and is missing some. In the table there are some 640,000 clones, about 14% of which are singletons. The sequencing input was naive CD4+ T cells from blood. Every receptor here comes from a man aged 18 to 30 with type 1 diabetes.

In this sample, this clone turned up a few times. This chain joins TRBV7-2 and TRBJ1-2; 7 bases fit TRBD1. The length of the CDR3 is 16 residues. Germline V gives CDR1 SGHTA, CDR2 FQGNSA. The ends lost 0 bases at V and 4 bases at J; junction bases unmatched: 8. The CDR3 nucleotides are TGTGCCAGCAGCTTAGCAGGGGGCGGGAGAAGCTATGGCTACACCTTC. Translating it yields CASSLAGGGRSYGYTF.

The J gene is TRBJ1-2, the V gene TRBV6-1, with D unclear. CDR3 length: 13 amino acids. CDR1 is MNHNS, CDR2 SASEGT, per germline. Deletions cut 1 base from V and 12 bases from J, with 15 bases between. The CDR3 is CASSEGGRLKDTF. CDR3 nucleotides: TGTGCCAGCAGTGAAGGAGGCAGGTTGAAGGACACCTTC.

There are a few counts of this clone. V is TRBV25-1 and J is TRBJ2-1, with 11 positions matching TRBD2. Trimming took 5 bases from V and 4 from J; bases not matched to a gene: 10. Germline V gives CDR1 MGHDK, CDR2 SYGVNS. The CDR3 runs 17 residues. This CDR3 is CASSTPGLAARYNEQFF. For the CDR3, the DNA is TGTGCCAGCAGTACACCGGGACTAGCGGCACGATACAATGAGCAGTTCTTC.

The chain employs TRBV29-1 and TRBJ2-5; D gene ambiguous. Germline V CDR1 and CDR2: SQVTM, ANQGSEA. The CDR3 consists of 12 residues. Deletions cut 4 bases from V and 3 bases from J, with 9 bases between. Here the CDR3 reads CSVVGNEETQYF. CDR3 bases: TGCAGCGTTGTGGGCAATGAAGAGACCCAGTACTTC.

This clone has just a few counts. This sequence joins TRBV11-2 and TRBJ2-1; 8 bases fit TRBD2. V gave up 1 base and J gave up 9 bases; unmatched junction bases: 11. Germline CDR1 SGHAT, CDR2 FQNNGV. The CDR3 consists of 16 residues. The CDR3 DNA reads TGTGCCAGCAGCTTAGGCCCCCGCGGGGGGCAGGGTGAGCAGTTCTTC. Translated: CASSLGPRGGQGEQFF.

The gene calls are TRBV19 and TRBJ2-1; D uncertain. Trimming cost V 7 bases and J 0 bases, with 13 bases left between them. The CDR3 covers 15 residues. Germline-derived CDR1 and CDR2 are LNHDA and SQIVND (reference sequence). The CDR3 loop is CASTLGGNSYNEQFF. The CDR3 DNA reads as TGTGCCAGTACCCTCGGTGGGAACTCCTACAATGAGCAGTTCTTC.

This chain joins TRBV18 and TRBJ1-5; D possibly corresponds to TRBD1 (6 bases). Trimming took off 6 bases at V and 3 bases at J, with 15 bases between the two ends. The germline V gene has CDR1 KGHSH and CDR2 LQKENI. This CDR3 has 15 amino acids. The DNA of the CDR3 is TGTGCCAGCTCCGATAGGACAGCGTCCAATCAGCCCCAGCATTTT. Its protein product is CASSDRTASNQPQHF.

The chain couples TRBV27 to TRBJ2-2; D is perhaps TRBD1 (6 bases). V was pared by 0 bases and J by 6 bases, with 11 bases between. CDR1 is MNHEY and CDR2 is SMNVEV in the germline V gene (reference sequence). This CDR3 contains 15 residues. The CDR3 loop reads CASSLSRAGAGELFF. The CDR3 DNA sequence: TGTGCCAGCAGTTTATCGAGGGCAGGGGCCGGGGAGCTGTTTTTT.

In its sample, this clone was seen a few times. This same CDR3 is encoded by further DNA sequences in the sample. The V gene is TRBV30, the J gene TRBJ2-3; 8 bases agree with TRBD2. This CDR3 comprises 15 residues. Trimming at V came to 0 bases and at J to 8 bases, leaving 10 bases not matched to a gene. Germline V gene data show CDR1 as GTSNPN and CDR2 as SVGIG (reference sequence). The CDR3 coding sequence is TGTGCCTGGAGTGTAGGCCTAGCCGGGGGGGGTACGCAGTATTTT. This translates into CAWSVGLAGGGTQYF.

This clone turned up a few times. The chain links TRBV9 to TRBJ2-1; D might be TRBD1 or TRBD2, each matching 5 bases. The CDR3 length is 16 residues. The germline gives CDR1 SGDLS, CDR2 YYNGEE. Trimming removed 7 bases at V and 0 bases at J, with 17 bases between. CDR3 amino acids: CASHKTGANSYNEQFF. Here the CDR3 DNA reads TGTGCCAGCCACAAGACCGGGGCAAACTCCTACAATGAGCAGTTCTTC.